The T cell receptor beta chain under discussion was sequenced for a study of CD4 and CD8 cells across lung adenocarcinoma regions. Each CDR3 protein is one row after TCRdb ran MiXCR on the PCR reads. The table records thousands of distinct CDR3 sequences, 52% of them present only once. The patients had localized lung adenocarcinoma, a non-small cell subtype. Trimming pared 0 bases from V and 1 base from J, leaving 16 bases between. Germline values: CDR1 SGHRS, CDR2 YFSETQ. The CDR3 is 17 amino acids. This clonotype came up a few times. The sequence came from a female donor with lung adenocarcinoma. The CD4 and CD8 labels of this study may be unreliable. Material for sequencing was CD4+ T cells from the center of a lung tumor. The chain carries TRBV5-1 and TRBJ1-1; a possible D gene is TRBD1 (5 bases). This chain's CDR3 is CASSLVFAGRGNTEAFF. CDR3 bases: TGCGCCAGCAGCTTGGTTTTTGCAGGGAGGGGGAACACTGAAGCTTTCTTT.